Described below is a single T cell receptor (beta chain) sequence and its context. This CDR3 has 15 residues. CDR1 is SGHRS and CDR2 is YFSETQ in the germline V gene. Trimming stripped 4 bases from V and 3 bases from J, with 16 bases between. This entry comes from a study of blood T cell repertoires in COVID-19. On the study more broadly: PBMCs, B-cell-depleted T cells, or T cells provided the cDNA or gDNA that made up the material.

Methods used by the authors: Cell counts per sample came from amplifying reference gene primers. Sequencing used immunoSEQ multiplex PCR; TCRdb keeps in-frame clones, though not all of them. The V and J calls and the clone size are those of that table, but D and trimming were determined from the DNA. The sample yields some 80,000 clones, around 85% seen once. The chain employs TRBV5-1 and TRBJ1-1; no clear D. The origin of this receptor is an elderly man with active or convalescent COVID-19. The specimen sequenced was peripheral blood. The CDR3 loop reads CASSTDGAGDTEAFF. The CDR3 DNA reads as TGCGCCAGCAGCACGGACGGCGCCGGGGACACTGAAGCTTTCTTT.